The TCR beta chain under discussion was sequenced for a study of T-cell reconstitution after alpha-beta-depleted transplantation in children. It was with unique molecular identifiers that the TCRbeta library was prepared. Each CDR3 protein is one row after TCRdb ran MiXCR on the PCR reads. The data contain hundreds of thousands of distinct CDR3 sequences, 15% to 20% of them singletons. A few counts support this clonotype. The antigen remains undetermined. Germline and junction disagree at one end, which may indicate a read error. Study outcomes and limitations: After transplant, at about two months, alpha-beta T cells were reportedly derived from several hundred expanded graft clones.

Germline V gene data show CDR1 as SGHAT and CDR2 as FQNNGV. This CDR3 has 15 amino acids. This TCR derives from a male patient aged 2-15 years who had a stem cell transplant for acute lymphoblastic leukemia, so the T cells may come from the graft donor. The starting material was PBMCs, mostly from graft donor cells, obtained 360 days after TCRalphabeta/CD19-depleted stem cell transplant. J is TRBJ2-7 and V is TRBV11-2, with D perhaps given as TRBD1 or TRBD2 (5 bases each). This CDR3 is CACSLGWDGSYEQYF. CDR3 coding DNA: TGTGCCTGCAGCTTAGGTTGGGACGGTTCCTACGAGCAGTACTTC.